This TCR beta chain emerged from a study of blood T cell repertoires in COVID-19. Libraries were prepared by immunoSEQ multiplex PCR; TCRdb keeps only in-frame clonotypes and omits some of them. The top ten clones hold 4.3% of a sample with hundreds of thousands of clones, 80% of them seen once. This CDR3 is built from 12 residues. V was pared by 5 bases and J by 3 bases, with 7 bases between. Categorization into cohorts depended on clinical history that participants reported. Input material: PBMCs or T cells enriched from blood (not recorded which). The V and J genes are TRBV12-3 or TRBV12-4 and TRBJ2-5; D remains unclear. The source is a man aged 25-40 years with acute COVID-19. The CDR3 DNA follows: TGTGCCAGCAGTCTCCTCGAAGAGACCCAGTACTTC. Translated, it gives CASSLLEETQYF.